The 30 T cell receptor beta chains given below trace back to one sample, sequenced in a study of cytomegalovirus exposure and HLA in healthy donors. The primer mix had 60 Vbeta and 13 Jbeta primers. The table came from immunoSEQ multiplex PCR; TCRdb's copy has only in-frame clones and leaves some out. This sample has roughly 220,000 clones, with around 83% found just once. The sequenced sample consisted of PBMCs. The receptors here all came from a woman in her thirties or forties in good health and CMV-seronegative.

This clone was observed once. The chain has TRBV10-1 and TRBJ2-3; 9 bases are a match to TRBD1. CDR3 length: 18 amino acids. With V trimmed by 6 bases and J by 2 bases, 15 bases remained unmatched. Germline V gene data show CDR1 as WNHNN and CDR2 as SYGVQD (reference sequence). As DNA, the CDR3 is TGCGCCAGCAGGAGTATCTTGCCGGGACAGGGCCACACAGATACGCAGTATTTT. Residues: CASRSILPGQGHTDTQYF.

The gene calls are TRBV5-1 and TRBJ1-2; D unclear. CDR1 is SGHRS and CDR2 is YFSETQ in the germline V gene. The CDR3 runs to 13 residues. V lost 4 bases, J lost 7 bases, and 14 bases lay in between. Here the CDR3 DNA reads TGCGCCAGCAGCCGAGAGGCTTTGGGTGGCTACACCTTC. Protein: CASSREALGGYTF.

The genes are TRBV30 and TRBJ1-3, with 10 bases matching TRBD1. With 4 bases clipped from V and 7 bases from J, the junction kept 7 bases outside the gene matches. This CDR3 is built from 14 residues. Germline CDR1 GTSNPN, CDR2 SVGIG (reference sequence). The CDR3 sequence: CAWKTGGALNTIYF. The DNA of the CDR3 is TGTGCCTGGAAGACAGGGGGCGCGTTGAACACCATATATTTT.

V gene TRBV7-6 combines with J gene TRBJ1-1, with no clear D. The ends were cut back, 1 base at V and 1 base at J, with 4 bases in the middle. CDR3 length equals 13 residues. CDR1 and CDR2 (germline): SGHVS, FNYEAQ. The CDR3 DNA follows: TGTGCCAGCAGCTTAGGCAGGAACACTGAAGCTTTCTTT. It translates to CASSLGRNTEAFF.

This clone was picked up one time. J is TRBJ2-1 and V is TRBV28, with no clear D. The germline gives CDR1 MDHEN, CDR2 SYDVKM. The CDR3 length is 16 residues. Trimming cost V 5 bases and J 4 bases, with 18 bases left between them. Here the CDR3 reads CASSRFDSIGYNEQFF. The CDR3 nucleotides read TGTGCCAGCAGTAGGTTCGACTCGATCGGGTACAATGAGCAGTTCTTC.

V and J are TRBV6-5 and TRBJ1-5; 10 nucleotides match TRBD1. V lost 4 bases, J lost 6 bases, and 9 bases stayed unmatched. The CDR3 contains 16 residues. Germline V gives CDR1 MNHEY, CDR2 SVGAGI. The CDR3 bases are TGTGCCAGCAGTTCCGGGACAGGGGTTATTCGTCAGCCCCAGCATTTT. Protein sequence: CASSSGTGVIRQPQHF.

This clone showed up just once. The rearrangement links TRBV7-2 to TRBJ1-1, with D maybe TRBD1 (5 bases). CDR1 and CDR2 from the germline V gene are SGHTA and FQGNSA. The CDR3 spans 14 residues. V dropped 1 base and J dropped 1 base, with 7 bases sitting between them. The CDR3 DNA is TGTGCCAGCAGCTTAGTTGGGGCGAACACTGAAGCTTTCTTT. It is translated as CASSLVGANTEAFF.

The V gene is TRBV28, the J gene TRBJ1-5, with 9 positions matching TRBD1. V lost 6 bases and J lost 7; bases outside the gene matches: 19. CDR1 and CDR2 (germline): MDHEN, SYDVKM. There are 18 residues in the CDR3. The CDR3 loop is CASRIPGTGIEVGQPQHF. CDR3 nucleotides: TGTGCCAGCAGAATCCCCGGGACAGGGATTGAGGTTGGACAGCCCCAGCATTTT.

The rearrangement links TRBV27 to TRBJ2-1; TRBD2 matches 9 bases. This CDR3 has 16 residues. Trimming cost V 10 bases and J 6 bases; bases outside gene matches: 16. Per the germline V gene, CDR1 is MNHEY and CDR2 is SMNVEV (reference sequence). The CDR3 sequence is CATGGLAGPLINEQFF. In DNA, the CDR3 is TGTGCCACGGGGGGGCTAGCGGGGCCCCTAATCAATGAGCAGTTCTTC.

The chain carries TRBV15 and TRBJ1-1, with D unresolved. This CDR3 spans 13 amino acids. In germline, CDR1 is LNHNV, CDR2 YYDKDF (reference sequence). V lost 0 bases and J lost 5, with 7 bases in between. CDR3 in amino acids: CATSREARTEAFF. CDR3 sequence (DNA): TGTGCCACCAGCAGAGAGGCGAGGACTGAAGCTTTCTTT.

The rearrangement links TRBV4-1 to TRBJ2-7; D perhaps matches TRBD1 (5 bases). The V gene's germline CDR1 is MGHRA and CDR2 YSYEKL. The CDR3 extends over 15 amino acids. Trimming stripped 0 bases from V and 1 base from J, with 10 bases between. CDR3 sequence (DNA): TGCGCCAGCAGCCAAGATTCGCCAGGGTCCTACGAGCAGTACTTC. Its translation: CASSQDSPGSYEQYF.

Only one count was recorded for this clone. This chain connects TRBV18 to TRBJ1-1; no clear D gene. V was clipped by 8 bases and J by 6 bases, with 16 bases between them. The CDR3 runs 13 residues. Germline CDR1 and CDR2: KGHSH and LQKENI. CDR3 DNA: TGTGCCAGCCGTACCAAACTCCACCCTGAAGCTTTCTTT. This codes for CASRTKLHPEAFF.

The chain carries TRBV15 and TRBJ1-4, with TRBD1 as a possible D gene (5 bases). Germline CDR1 is LNHNV and CDR2 is YYDKDF (reference sequence). The CDR3 is 15 residues long. The germline V and J ends were trimmed by 0 bases and 2 bases, with 7 bases remaining between them. The CDR3 sequence: CATSRDRVTNEKLFF. The CDR3 bases are TGTGCCACCAGCAGAGACAGGGTGACTAATGAAAAACTGTTTTTT. Complete variable domain (other parts from reference TRBV15 and TRBJ1-4): DAMVIQNPRYQVTQFGKPVTLSCSQTLNHNVMYWYQQKSSQAPKLLFHYYDKDFNNEADTPDNFQSRRPNTSFCFLDIRSPGLGDTAMYLCATSRDRVTNEKLFFGSGTQLSVL.

The chain is built from TRBV11-3 and TRBJ1-1, with unresolved D. Germline CDR1 and CDR2: SGHNT and YENEEA. V gave up 10 bases and J gave up 5 bases, with 17 bases separating them. This CDR3 is 13 amino acids long. CDR3: CATALRRGTEAFF. CDR3 nucleotides: TGTGCCACCGCCTTGAGGAGAGGGACTGAAGCTTTCTTT.

This clone was detected only a few times. V and J are TRBV5-1 and TRBJ2-7; 10 bases map to TRBD2. Germline V gives CDR1 SGHRS, CDR2 YFSETQ. This CDR3 region has 16 residues. After removal of 10 bases from V and 5 bases from J, the junction contained 18 bases not matched to a gene. Written as DNA, the CDR3 is TGCGCCTCGACTCGGACTAGCGGCCTTCGGGGGAACGAGCAGTACTTC. Protein: CASTRTSGLRGNEQYF.

This chain joins TRBV11-2 and TRBJ2-7, with D perhaps matching TRBD1 (6 bases). Germline V gives CDR1 SGHAT, CDR2 FQNNGV. There are 13 residues in the CDR3. Trimming removed 4 bases at V and 2 bases at J, with 9 bases between. The CDR3 DNA is TGTGCCAGCAGCTACGGACAGACCTACGAGCAGTACTTC. Translated, it gives CASSYGQTYEQYF.

The V and J genes are TRBV29-1 and TRBJ1-3, with D possibly being TRBD1 (6 bases). V gave up 3 bases and J gave up 4 bases, with 10 bases separating them. Per the germline V gene, CDR1 is SQVTM and CDR2 is ANQGSEA. This CDR3 is built from 13 residues. DNA of the CDR3: TGCAGCGTTGAGACAGGCTCCGGAAACACCATATATTTT. Protein: CSVETGSGNTIYF.

The chain uses TRBV27 and TRBJ2-1, with D possibly TRBD2 on 6 matching bases. Germline values: CDR1 MNHEY, CDR2 SMNVEV (reference sequence). Trimming took 5 bases from V and 9 from J, leaving 17 bases between them. This CDR3 contains 14 residues. The chain's CDR3 is CASSPWTKGREQFF. Written as DNA, the CDR3 is TGTGCCAGCAGTCCGTGGACTAAGGGGCGTGAGCAGTTCTTC.

The chain couples TRBV28 to TRBJ1-6, with TRBD1 identical over 8 bases. CDR1 is MDHEN, CDR2 SYDVKM, per germline. The CDR3 extends over 14 amino acids. V lost 3 bases, J lost 11 bases, and 6 bases stayed unmatched. The CDR3 sequence: CASSFGQGLPPLHF. The CDR3 DNA follows: TGTGCCAGCAGTTTCGGACAGGGTTTACCACCCCTCCACTTT.

The chain couples TRBV6-5 to TRBJ1-2, with 9 nucleotides matching TRBD1. CDR3 length equals 15 residues. The V gene's germline CDR1 is MNHEY and CDR2 SVGAGI. With 4 bases clipped from V and 2 bases from J, the junction kept 5 bases outside the gene matches. CDR3 in DNA: TGTGCCAGCAGTTCCCCAGGGACAGGGAACTATGGCTACACCTTC. As protein: CASSSPGTGNYGYTF.

This chain links TRBV7-8 with TRBJ2-5; perhaps TRBD1 as D (5 bases). CDR3 length equals 17 residues. The V end was cut by 1 base, the J end by 2 bases, with 17 bases between. Germline values: CDR1 SGHVS, CDR2 FQNEAQ. The CDR3 bases are TGTGCCAGCAGCTTAGGGTATGATGGGCAGGGACAAGAGACCCAGTACTTC. It translates to CASSLGYDGQGQETQYF. The full variable domain, completed using reference TRBV7-8 and TRBJ2-5, is GAGVSQSPRYKVAKRGQDVALRCDPISGHVSLFWYQQALGQGPEFLTYFQNEAQLDKSGLPSDRFFAERPEGSVSTLKIQRTQQEDSAVYLCASSLGYDGQGQETQYFGPGTRLLVL.

The chain joins TRBV2 to TRBJ1-4, with D tentatively TRBD1 (5 bases). The V end was cut by 6 bases, the J end by 7 bases, with 21 bases between. This CDR3 has 16 amino acids. The germline V gene has CDR1 SNHLY and CDR2 FYNNEI. CDR3 amino acids: CASRSQGGLYGEKLFF. The CDR3 nucleotides read TGTGCCAGCAGGTCTCAGGGAGGACTTTATGGTGAAAAACTGTTTTTT. Complete variable domain (other parts from reference TRBV2 and TRBJ1-4): EPEVTQTPSHQVTQMGQEVILRCVPISNHLYFYWYRQILGQKVEFLVSFYNNEISEKSEIFDDQFSVERPDGSNFTLKIRSTKLEDSAMYFCASRSQGGLYGEKLFFGSGTQLSVL.

This clone showed up just a few times. CDR3 coding DNA: TGTGCCAGCGCCGTTTCATCCTACGAGCAGTACTTC. Its protein product is CASAVSSYEQYF. The chain couples TRBV27 to TRBJ2-5, with no clear D. The end of the DNA fits TRBJ2-7 better, so the J call may be wrong. Germline V gene data show CDR1 as MNHEY and CDR2 as SMNVEV (reference sequence). The CDR3 covers 12 residues.

This clone was recorded once. This chain connects TRBV18 to TRBJ2-2; the D gene is possibly TRBD2 (5 bases). Deletions cut 2 bases from V and 4 bases from J, with 14 bases between. This CDR3 contains 16 residues. Germline values: CDR1 KGHSH, CDR2 LQKENI. The CDR3 DNA reads TGTGCCAGCTCACCATTTATGAAGGCGGGCACCGGGGAGCTGTTTTTT. Residues: CASSPFMKAGTGELFF.

V usage is TRBV28 and J usage is TRBJ1-1; 8 nucleotides match TRBD1. The CDR3 is made up of 16 amino acids. V was clipped by 4 bases and J by 0 bases; unmatched bases: 7. Looked up from germline, CDR1 is MDHEN and CDR2 is SYDVKM. The CDR3 region has the DNA TGTGCCAGCAGTTATAGACAGGGGAGCCTGAACACTGAAGCTTTCTTT. Protein: CASSYRQGSLNTEAFF. Full variable domain (missing parts from reference TRBV28 and TRBJ1-1): DVKVTQSSRYLVKRTGEKVFLECVQDMDHENMFWYRQDPGLGLRLIYFSYDVKMKEKGDIPEGYSVSREKKERFSLILESASTNQTSMYLCASSYRQGSLNTEAFFGQGTRLTVV.

This chain connects TRBV28 to TRBJ2-7; possibly TRBD1 for D (5 bases). Per the germline V gene, CDR1 is MDHEN and CDR2 is SYDVKM. Trimming removed 4 bases at V and 1 base at J, with 14 bases between. The length of the CDR3 is 15 residues. CDR3 nucleotides: TGTGCCAGCAGTTGGGGCTCCGGTGGGTCCTACGAGCAGTACTTC. This translates into CASSWGSGGSYEQYF.

The chain recombines TRBV5-1 with TRBJ2-1, with 8 positions matching TRBD1. The CDR3 is 14 residues long. Germline V gene sequence: CDR1 SGHRS, CDR2 YFSETQ. The ends lost 3 bases at V and 14 bases at J; junction bases unmatched: 13. CDR3 sequence: CASSWGTGPANEFF. The CDR3 region has the DNA TGCGCCAGCAGCTGGGGGACAGGACCTGCGAATGAGTTCTTC.

The chain combines TRBV7-8 with TRBJ1-1, with 8 bases identical to TRBD1. Trimming removed 5 bases from V and 0 bases from J; junction bases left unmatched: 5. Germline CDR1 and CDR2: SGHVS and FQNEAQ. CDR3 length: 15 amino acids. CDR3 in amino acids: CASSPRTGMNTEAFF. CDR3 DNA: TGTGCCAGCAGCCCCCGGACAGGGATGAACACTGAAGCTTTCTTT.

This clone was observed a single time. The chain has TRBV2 and TRBJ1-1, with a possible D match to TRBD1 (6 bases). V dropped 6 bases and J dropped 6 bases, with 17 bases sitting between them. The CDR3 runs to 14 residues. Germline V lookup: CDR1 SNHLY, CDR2 FYNNEI. For the CDR3, the DNA is TGTGCCAGCAGGGGGGCAACTGGGATCCCTGAAGCTTTCTTT. Translating it yields CASRGATGIPEAFF.

This chain links TRBV28 with TRBJ1-4; 8 positions match TRBD1. This CDR3 is 14 amino acids long. After removal of 6 bases from V and 4 bases from J, the junction contained 4 bases not matched to a gene. Germline-derived CDR1 and CDR2 are MDHEN and SYDVKM. The CDR3 nucleotides are TGTGCCAGCAGACGCGGACAGGGTAATGAAAAACTGTTTTTT. This encodes CASRRGQGNEKLFF.